This TCR beta chain was observed in a study of blood T cell repertoires in COVID-19. Under the authors' procedure: It was from reference gene primer amplification that nucleated cell counts were estimated. Data came from immunoSEQ multiplex PCR; TCRdb stores just in-frame clones and leaves some out. Clone size and V and J calls were adopted from that table, with D and trimming inferred from the DNA. The table includes 250,000 to 350,000 clones, 90% detected once. This CDR3 region has 12 residues. The V end was cut by 8 bases, the J end by 4 bases, with 11 bases between. CDR1 is SGHAT, CDR2 FQDESV, per germline (reference sequence). This clone was detected once.

The receptor's source is a woman younger than 35 with acute COVID-19. The sequenced material came from PBMCs or T cells enriched from blood (not recorded which). V usage is TRBV11-1 and J usage is TRBJ1-2; D is possibly TRBD1 (5 bases). CDR3 in amino acids: CASGAGSYGYTF. In DNA form, the CDR3 reads TGTGCCAGCGGGGCAGGGTCCTATGGCTACACCTTC.